A selection of T cell receptor beta chains follows, all from one sample in a study of patients and donors after allogeneic stem cell transplantation. TCRdb reprocessed the RT-PCR reads via MiXCR and lists one record per CDR3 protein. The repertoire includes about 150,000 distinct CDR3 sequences, roughly two fifths of them detected once, and around 50% sits in the top ten. Material for sequencing was blood, either unsorted or a sorted T cell fraction (not recorded which). These TCRs come from a human donor who was either an allogeneic HSCT recipient or a stem cell or donor lymphocyte infusion donor (not recorded which). It is not recorded whose cells these are; they may come from a transplant donor. Each CDR3 is given with its conserved first and last residue. D genes are given only for firm matches. Clone size is stated in some rows and not others, as once, few, many or a class when expanded.

v_gene,j_gene,d_gene,abundance,CDR3nt,CDR3aa
TRBV7-2,TRBJ2-1,NA,few,TGTGCCAGCAGCTTACAATCCAGGGCGAATGAGCAGTTCTTC,CASSLQSRANEQFF
TRBV27,TRBJ2-7,NA,NA,TGTGCCAGCATTGGAGGGGGGGACGAGCAGTACTTC,CASIGGGDEQYF
TRBV27,TRBJ2-5,TRBD2,few,TGTGCCAGCAGGCGGGGGGGCCCCAGGGAGACCCAGTACTTC,CASRRGGPRETQYF
TRBV5-1,TRBJ1-1,NA,few,TGCGCCAGCAGCTTGGGGCGGTTTAACACTGAAGCTTTCTTT,CASSLGRFNTEAFF
TRBV12-3/TRBV12-4,TRBJ2-2,NA,NA,TGTGCCAGCAGTCGGGGCGCCGGGGAGCTGTTTTTT,CASSRGAGELFF
TRBV5-1,TRBJ1-1,TRBD1,few,TGCGCCAGCAGCTTGACCCATCCGGGACAGGGGAGTGCTGAAGCTTTCTTT,CASSLTHPGQGSAEAFF
TRBV12-3/TRBV12-4,TRBJ1-5,TRBD1,NA,TGTGCCAGCCGCTGGACAGGGGGAACTAATCAGCCCCAGCATTTT,CASRWTGGTNQPQHF
TRBV9,TRBJ1-3,NA,few,TGTGCCAGCAGCGCTAACAACAGGTATCCAGGAAACACCATATATTTT,CASSANNRYPGNTIYF
TRBV12-3/TRBV12-4,TRBJ2-3,NA,NA,TGTGCCAGCAGACGTTTAAGTCCAGATACGCAGTATTTT,CASRRLSPDTQYF
TRBV9,TRBJ2-3,NA,NA,TGTGCCAGCAGCGTAGGCCCTAGCACAGATACGCAGTATTTT,CASSVGPSTDTQYF
TRBV28,TRBJ2-5,NA,NA,TGTGCCAGCAGGATCCCCGGGACCCAAGAGACCCAGTACTTC,CASRIPGTQETQYF
TRBV20-1,TRBJ1-4,NA,few,TGCAGTGCTAGAGCGGGCTGGGATACCGAAAAACTGTTTTTT,CSARAGWDTEKLFF
TRBV5-1,TRBJ1-6,NA,few,TGCGCCAGCAGCCAGGACACCTTTCCGTCGAATTCACCCCTCCACTTT,CASSQDTFPSNSPLHF
TRBV7-8,TRBJ2-2,NA,NA,TGTGCCAGCAGCCCGAGAGCCTTTAGGGAGCTGTTTTTT,CASSPRAFRELFF
TRBV20-1,TRBJ1-5,NA,NA,TGCAGTGCTAGAGGATGGGGTCAGCCCCAGCATTTT,CSARGWGQPQHF
TRBV4-3,TRBJ2-1,NA,few,TGCGCCAGCAGCCAATATATCAGTTCGTACAATGAGCAGTTCTTC,CASSQYISSYNEQFF
TRBV5-5,TRBJ1-1,NA,NA,TGTGCCAGCAGCTTAAGTTCTGTTGAAGCTTTCTTT,CASSLSSVEAFF
TRBV20-1,TRBJ1-1,TRBD1,few,TGCAGTGCCCCCACAGGGGGCATCACTGAAGCTTTCTTT,CSAPTGGITEAFF
TRBV5-1,TRBJ1-4,NA,NA,TGCGCCAGCAGCTTGGGACGCGGACCGCCGGCAACTAATGAAAAACTGTTTTTT,CASSLGRGPPATNEKLFF
TRBV3-1,TRBJ2-2,TRBD1,NA,TGTGCCAGCAGCCCGGGACAGTCTACCGGGGAGCTGTTTTTT,CASSPGQSTGELFF
TRBV7-2,TRBJ1-1,TRBD1,few,TGTGCCAGCAGCGTGGACCCCGGGACAGGGGAGATTGCTTTCTTT,CASSVDPGTGEIAFF
TRBV4-3,TRBJ1-3,NA,few,TGCGCCAGCAGCCAGAGGGCAGGGCCCTCTGGAAACACCATATATTTT,CASSQRAGPSGNTIYF
TRBV3-1,TRBJ2-5,NA,few,TGTGCCAGCCATGACTCCCGGACAGCTCCTCGGGAGACCCAGTACTTC,CASHDSRTAPRETQYF
TRBV6-5,TRBJ2-1,TRBD2,once,TGTGCCAGCAGTTGGGGACTAGCGGGGAATGAGCAGTTCTTC,CASSWGLAGNEQFF
TRBV6-5,TRBJ1-3,NA,NA,TGTGCCAGCAGCAAGACACAGGGACGGCGAAACACCATATATTTT,CASSKTQGRRNTIYF
TRBV12-3/TRBV12-4,TRBJ1-3,TRBD1,few,TGTGCCAGCAGTTCCGGCGGGGACAGGGCGAACACCATATATTTT,CASSSGGDRANTIYF
TRBV4-2,TRBJ1-1,NA,NA,TGTGCCAGCAGCCAATCCGACAGAAACACTGAAGCTTTCTTT,CASSQSDRNTEAFF
TRBV20-1,TRBJ2-1,NA,few,TGCAGTGCTGCATACAATGAGCAGTTCTTC,CSAAYNEQFF
TRBV14,TRBJ1-1,NA,NA,TGTGCCAGCAGCCAAGAATCGTACACTGAAGCTTTCTTT,CASSQESYTEAFF
TRBV12-3/TRBV12-4,TRBJ1-1,NA,many,TGTGCCAGCAGTTTAGGTACGACTGAAGCTTTCTTT,CASSLGTTEAFF
TRBV29-1,TRBJ2-5,TRBD1,NA,TGCAGCGTTACCGGGACAGGGATCCGCGCTACCCAGTACTTC,CSVTGTGIRATQYF
TRBV4-2,TRBJ1-1,NA,few,TGTGCCAGCAGCCAAGATTGGGCAGGGGAGAGAGGTGAAGCTTTCTTT,CASSQDWAGERGEAFF
TRBV20-1,TRBJ1-1,NA,many,TGCAGTGCTAGAGATCTAGGGCAGATGAACACTGAAGCTTTCTTT,CSARDLGQMNTEAFF
TRBV11-1,TRBJ1-1,NA,NA,TGTGCCAGCAGCAGATACTGGGCTGAAGCTTTCTTT,CASSRYWAEAFF
TRBV5-1,TRBJ1-6,NA,few,TGCGCCAGCAGCTCGGGGACGGCTAGCTCCTATAATTCACCCCTCCACTTT,CASSSGTASSYNSPLHF
TRBV12-3/TRBV12-4,TRBJ1-5,TRBD1,many,TGTGCCAGCAGTTTAAGGGGACAGGGCGGTCAGCCCCAGCATTTT,CASSLRGQGGQPQHF
TRBV5-6,TRBJ2-7,NA,NA,TGTGCCAGCAGCTTGTATACAGGGGGGGATTCCTACGAGCAGTACTTC,CASSLYTGGDSYEQYF
TRBV27,TRBJ2-7,NA,few,TGTGCCAGCAGTTCCGGGGCTAGCTACGAGCAGTACTTC,CASSSGASYEQYF
TRBV20-1,TRBJ1-2,TRBD1,NA,TGCAGTGCTAGAGTACCGGGACAGGGGGCGGCTAACTATGGCTACACCTTC,CSARVPGQGAANYGYTF
TRBV27,TRBJ2-5,NA,NA,TGTGCCAGCAGTTTCAAGGGCGGAGAGACCCAGTACTTC,CASSFKGGETQYF
TRBV28,TRBJ2-3,NA,NA,TGTGCCAGCAGTTCCTGGGGGGAGACAGATACGCAGTATTTT,CASSSWGETDTQYF
TRBV6-1,TRBJ1-1,NA,NA,TGTGCCAGCAGTGATCTGGGGGGCCATTGGAACACTGAAGCTTTCTTT,CASSDLGGHWNTEAFF
TRBV6-5,TRBJ2-6,NA,NA,TGTGCCAGCATCGGGTCCTCTGGGGCCAACGTCCTGACTTTC,CASIGSSGANVLTF
TRBV4-1,TRBJ1-1,NA,NA,TGCGCCAGCGGGGGGGTGAACACTGAAGCTTTCTTT,CASGGVNTEAFF
TRBV11-2,TRBJ2-3,NA,few,TGTGCCAGCAGCCCCCAGCGGGGCACAGATACGCAGTATTTT,CASSPQRGTDTQYF
TRBV4-3,TRBJ2-3,TRBD2,NA,TGCGCCAGCAGCCAAGATCGGGGGCTAGCGGGGGCGAGGGATACGCAGTATTTT,CASSQDRGLAGARDTQYF
TRBV7-8,TRBJ1-5,NA,NA,TGTGCCAGCAGCTTAGCCCGTATCTCGACGATTTCCCAGCCCCAGCATTTT,CASSLARISTISQPQHF
TRBV12-3/TRBV12-4,TRBJ1-2,NA,NA,TGTGCCAGCAGTTCGGAGGGTCCTAACTATGGCTACACCTTC,CASSSEGPNYGYTF
TRBV7-9,TRBJ2-2,NA,NA,TGTGCCATTTCCTTTAAGGCCGGGGAGCTGTTTTTT,CAISFKAGELFF
TRBV6-5,TRBJ2-7,NA,NA,TGTGCCAGCAGTCCAAGGGGGGGCGAGGTCCACGAGCAGTACTTC,CASSPRGGEVHEQYF
TRBV9,TRBJ2-7,NA,NA,TGTGCCAGCAGTCGAGGACAGAATGAGCAGTACTTC,CASSRGQNEQYF
TRBV12-3/TRBV12-4,TRBJ2-3,NA,NA,TGTGCCACCCGGGCTAGGCAGGGGTCAGATACGCAGTATTTT,CATRARQGSDTQYF
TRBV5-1,TRBJ1-1,TRBD1,NA,TGCGCCAGCAGCTTGGGGGACCTGGGACAGAGGAGTCCTGAAGCTTTCTTT,CASSLGDLGQRSPEAFF
TRBV12-3/TRBV12-4,TRBJ1-2,NA,few,TGTGCCAGCAGTTTATTAGGCGGGGCCCTCGGCTACACCTTC,CASSLLGGALGYTF
TRBV7-9,TRBJ1-1,NA,few,TGTGCCAGCAGCTATCGGGGGTACGGGGGCACTGAAGCTTTCTTT,CASSYRGYGGTEAFF
TRBV30,TRBJ1-1,NA,NA,TGTGCCTGGAGACCCATCGGGACGTGGGGGACTGAAGCTTTCTTT,CAWRPIGTWGTEAFF
TRBV5-5,TRBJ1-5,NA,NA,TGTGCCAGCAGCTTGGTAGTGGGGGTGAATCAGCCCCAGCATTTT,CASSLVVGVNQPQHF
TRBV12-3/TRBV12-4,TRBJ1-4,NA,NA,TGTGCCAGCAGTTTAGTTGACAGGCCAAATGAAAAACTGTTTTTT,CASSLVDRPNEKLFF